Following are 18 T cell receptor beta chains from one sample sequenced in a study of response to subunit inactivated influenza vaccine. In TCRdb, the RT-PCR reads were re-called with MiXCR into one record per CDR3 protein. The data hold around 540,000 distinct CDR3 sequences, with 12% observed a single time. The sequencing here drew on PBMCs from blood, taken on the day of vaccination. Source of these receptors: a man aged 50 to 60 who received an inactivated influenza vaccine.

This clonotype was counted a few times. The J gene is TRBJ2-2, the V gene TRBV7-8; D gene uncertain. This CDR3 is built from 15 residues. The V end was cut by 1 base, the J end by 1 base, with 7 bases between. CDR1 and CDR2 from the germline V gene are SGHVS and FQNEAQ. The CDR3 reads CASSLVGRNTGELFF. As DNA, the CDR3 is TGTGCCAGCAGCTTAGTCGGCAGGAACACCGGGGAGCTGTTTTTT.

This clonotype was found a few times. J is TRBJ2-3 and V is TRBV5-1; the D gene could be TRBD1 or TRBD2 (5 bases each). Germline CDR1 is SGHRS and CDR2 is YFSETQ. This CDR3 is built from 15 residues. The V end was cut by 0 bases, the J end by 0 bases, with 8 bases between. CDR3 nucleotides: TGCGCCAGCAGCTTGGCCCGGGACAGCACAGATACGCAGTATTTT. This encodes CASSLARDSTDTQYF.

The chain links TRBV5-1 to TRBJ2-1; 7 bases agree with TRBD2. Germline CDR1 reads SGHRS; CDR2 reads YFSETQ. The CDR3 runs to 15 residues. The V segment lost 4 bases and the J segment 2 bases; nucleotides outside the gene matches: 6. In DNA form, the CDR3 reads TGCGCCAGCAGCCCGGGAGGCCCTACCTACAATGAGCAGTTCTTC. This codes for CASSPGGPTYNEQFF.

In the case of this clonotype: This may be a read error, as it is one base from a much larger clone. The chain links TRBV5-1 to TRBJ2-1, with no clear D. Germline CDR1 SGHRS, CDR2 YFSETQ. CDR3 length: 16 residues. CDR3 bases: TGCGCCAGCAGCTTGATTACGCCTGCACCCTACACTGAGCAGTTCTTC. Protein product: CASSLITPAPYTEQFF.

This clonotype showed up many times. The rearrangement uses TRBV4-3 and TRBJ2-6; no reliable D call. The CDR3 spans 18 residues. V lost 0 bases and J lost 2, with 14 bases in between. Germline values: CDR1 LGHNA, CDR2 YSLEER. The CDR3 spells CASSQDAPLSTGANVLTF. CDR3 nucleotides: TGCGCCAGCAGCCAAGATGCCCCCCTTTCCACTGGGGCCAACGTCCTGACTTTC.

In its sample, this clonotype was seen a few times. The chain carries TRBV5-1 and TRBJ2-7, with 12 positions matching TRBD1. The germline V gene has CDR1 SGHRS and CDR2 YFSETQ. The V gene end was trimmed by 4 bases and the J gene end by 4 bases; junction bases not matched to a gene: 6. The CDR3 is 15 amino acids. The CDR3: CASSPGTGGIYEQYF. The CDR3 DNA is TGCGCCAGCAGCCCGGGGACAGGGGGCATATACGAGCAGTACTTC. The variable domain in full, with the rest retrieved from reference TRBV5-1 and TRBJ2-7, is KAGVTQTPRYLIKTRGQQVTLSCSPISGHRSVSWYQQTPGQGLQFLFEYFSETQRNKGNFPGRFSGRQFSNSRSEMNVSTLELGDSALYLCASSPGTGGIYEQYFGPGTRLTVT.

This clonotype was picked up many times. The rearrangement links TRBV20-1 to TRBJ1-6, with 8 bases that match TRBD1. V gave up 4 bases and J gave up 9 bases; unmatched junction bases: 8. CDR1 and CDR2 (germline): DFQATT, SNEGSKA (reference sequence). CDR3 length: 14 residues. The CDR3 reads CSATLDRARSPLHF. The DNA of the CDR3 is TGCAGTGCTACCCTGGACAGGGCGCGTTCACCCCTCCACTTT.

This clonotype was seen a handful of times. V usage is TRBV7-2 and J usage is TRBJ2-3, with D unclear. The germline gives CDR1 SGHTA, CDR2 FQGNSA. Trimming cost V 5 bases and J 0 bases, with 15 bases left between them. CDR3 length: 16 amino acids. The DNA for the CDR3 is TGTGCCAGCAGCGACCCCTCGGTTTCTAGCACAGATACGCAGTATTTT. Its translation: CASSDPSVSSTDTQYF.

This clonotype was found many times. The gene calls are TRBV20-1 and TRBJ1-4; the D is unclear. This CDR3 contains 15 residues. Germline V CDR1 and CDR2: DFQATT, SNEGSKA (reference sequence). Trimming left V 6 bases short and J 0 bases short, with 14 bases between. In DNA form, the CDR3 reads TGCAGTGCCGATGGGAGACTAGCAACTAATGAAAAACTGTTTTTT. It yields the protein CSADGRLATNEKLFF.

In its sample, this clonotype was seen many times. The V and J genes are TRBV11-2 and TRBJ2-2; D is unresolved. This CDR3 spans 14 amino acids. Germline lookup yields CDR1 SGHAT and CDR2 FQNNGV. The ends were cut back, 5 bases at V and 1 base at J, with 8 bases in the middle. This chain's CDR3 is CASSHARNTGELFF. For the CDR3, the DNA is TGTGCCAGCAGCCACGCGAGGAACACCGGGGAGCTGTTTTTT.

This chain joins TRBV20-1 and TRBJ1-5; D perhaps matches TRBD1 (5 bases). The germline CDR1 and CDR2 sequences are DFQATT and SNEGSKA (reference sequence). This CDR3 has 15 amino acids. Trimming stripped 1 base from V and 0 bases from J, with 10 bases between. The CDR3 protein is CSARGGAVSNQPQHF. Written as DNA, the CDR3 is TGCAGTGCTAGAGGAGGGGCAGTTAGCAATCAGCCCCAGCATTTT.

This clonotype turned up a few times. The CDR3 coding sequence is TGCAGTGCAACACGGGACAGGGGGACCGGGGAGCTGTTTTTT. Translation gives CSATRDRGTGELFF. The chain combines TRBV20-1 with TRBJ2-2; 11 nucleotides line up with TRBD1. This CDR3 region has 14 residues. Germline V gene lookup returns CDR1 DFQATT and CDR2 SNEGSKA (reference sequence). V lost 6 bases and J lost 5; bases outside the gene matches: 5.

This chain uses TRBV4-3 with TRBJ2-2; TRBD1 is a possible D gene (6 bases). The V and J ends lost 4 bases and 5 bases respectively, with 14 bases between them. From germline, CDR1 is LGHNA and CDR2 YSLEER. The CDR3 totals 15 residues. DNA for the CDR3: TGCGCCAGCAGCCTCAGGGGCGTAGAAACCGGGGAGCTGTTTTTT. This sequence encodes CASSLRGVETGELFF.

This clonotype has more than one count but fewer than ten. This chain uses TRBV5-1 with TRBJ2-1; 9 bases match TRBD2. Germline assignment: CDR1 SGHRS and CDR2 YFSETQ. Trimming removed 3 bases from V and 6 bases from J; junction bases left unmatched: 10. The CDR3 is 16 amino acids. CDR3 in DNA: TGCGCCAGCAGCTGGTCCAGGGCGGGGGGGGGCAATGAGCAGTTCTTC. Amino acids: CASSWSRAGGGNEQFF. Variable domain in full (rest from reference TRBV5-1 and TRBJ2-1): KAGVTQTPRYLIKTRGQQVTLSCSPISGHRSVSWYQQTPGQGLQFLFEYFSETQRNKGNFPGRFSGRQFSNSRSEMNVSTLELGDSALYLCASSWSRAGGGNEQFFGPGTRLTVL.

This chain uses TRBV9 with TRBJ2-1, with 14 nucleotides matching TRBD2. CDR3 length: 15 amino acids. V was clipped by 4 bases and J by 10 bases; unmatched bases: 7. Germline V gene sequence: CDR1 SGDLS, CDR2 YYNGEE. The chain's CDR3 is CASSMGLAGVGEQFF. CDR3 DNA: TGTGCCAGCAGCATGGGACTAGCGGGAGTAGGCGAGCAGTTCTTC.

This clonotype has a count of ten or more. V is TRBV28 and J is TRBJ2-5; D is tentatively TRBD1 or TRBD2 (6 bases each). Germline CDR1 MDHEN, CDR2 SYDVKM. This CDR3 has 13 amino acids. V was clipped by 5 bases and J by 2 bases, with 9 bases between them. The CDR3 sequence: CASSRGDQETQYF. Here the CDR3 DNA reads TGTGCCAGCAGTAGGGGGGATCAAGAGACCCAGTACTTC.

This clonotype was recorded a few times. The CDR3 coding sequence is TGTGCCAGCAGTTTATACATCTTAAGGAGGGCCCTTAAGGAAAAACTGTTTTTT. Encoded protein: CASSLYILRRALKEKLFF. The V gene is TRBV28, the J gene TRBJ1-4, with D uncertain. The CDR3 covers 18 residues. Trimming pared 1 base from V and 8 bases from J, leaving 23 bases between. CDR1 and CDR2 from the germline V gene are MDHEN and SYDVKM.

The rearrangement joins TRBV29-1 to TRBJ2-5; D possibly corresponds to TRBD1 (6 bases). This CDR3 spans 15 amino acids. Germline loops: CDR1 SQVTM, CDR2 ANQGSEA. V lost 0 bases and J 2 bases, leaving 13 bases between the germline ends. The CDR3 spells CSVEELARGQETQYF. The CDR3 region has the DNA TGCAGCGTTGAAGAGCTAGCAAGGGGGCAAGAGACCCAGTACTTC.